This TCR beta chain was documented in a study of resident and recirculating memory T cells in vitiligo. Looking at the study overall: Epidermis came from shave biopsies of lesional and nonlesional sites, plus PBMCs.

Assay used: immunoSEQ multiplex PCR; TCRdb lists only in-frame clones, some missing. There are about 76,000 clones in the sample; roughly nine tenths occur only once, and about 5% lies in the top ten. Germline CDR1 and CDR2: MGHRA and YSYEKL. The V and J ends lost 1 base and 5 bases respectively, with 14 bases between them. This CDR3 contains 16 residues. The sequenced sample was blood. The genes are TRBV4-1 and TRBJ2-2; tentative D call: TRBD1 (6 bases). The clonotype comes from a male donor with vitiligo. The CDR3 bases are TGCGCCAGCAGCCAAGTCCAGGGGCACTATACCGGGGAGCTGTTTTTT. It translates to CASSQVQGHYTGELFF.